The 5 T cell receptor beta chains reported below all come from one sample, sequenced in a study of cytomegalovirus exposure and HLA in healthy donors. Primers included in the PCR were 60 Vbeta and 13 Jbeta primers. Data came from immunoSEQ multiplex PCR; TCRdb stores just in-frame clones and leaves some out. The sample shows 140,000 to 150,000 clones, and 0.75% to 1% sits with its ten largest clones. Sample: PBMCs. The receptors shown here come from a male donor in good health and CMV-seronegative.

The genes are TRBV7-6 and TRBJ2-1; no clear D gene. V was pared by 3 bases and J by 5 bases, with 8 bases between. Germline values: CDR1 SGHVS, CDR2 FNYEAQ. This CDR3 has 13 amino acids. Written as DNA, the CDR3 is TGTGCCAGCAGCTTCGAGGCGGACAATGAGCAGTTCTTC. It is translated as CASSFEADNEQFF.

V gene TRBV18 combines with J gene TRBJ2-3, with 7 bases aligning to TRBD1. Trimming removed 6 bases from V and 2 bases from J; junction bases left unmatched: 8. Germline V gene data show CDR1 as KGHSH and CDR2 as LQKENI. The CDR3 has 15 amino acids. The CDR3: CASSSATGHTDTQYF. The DNA of the CDR3 is TGTGCCAGCTCGTCCGCGACAGGGCACACAGATACGCAGTATTTT. The full variable domain, its missing parts supplied by reference TRBV18 and TRBJ2-3, is NAGVMQNPRHLVRRRGQEARLRCSPMKGHSHVYWYRQLPEEGLKFMVYLQKENIIDESGMPKERFSAEFPKEGPSILRIQQVVRGDSAAYFCASSSATGHTDTQYFGPGTRLTVL.

The V call is TRBV30, the J call TRBJ2-2; 10 bases agree with TRBD2. V was clipped by 8 bases and J by 8 bases; unmatched bases: 11. This CDR3 has 14 amino acids. The germline gives CDR1 GTSNPN, CDR2 SVGIG (reference sequence). This CDR3 is CASHRPSGSGELFF. The DNA for the CDR3 is TGTGCCAGCCATAGGCCTAGCGGGAGTGGGGAGCTGTTTTTT. Combining the CDR3 with reference TRBV30 and TRBJ2-2 gives the whole variable domain SQTIHQWPATLVQPVGSPLSLECTVEGTSNPNLYWYRQAAGRGLQLLFYSVGIGQISSEVPQNLSASRPQDRQFILSSKKLLLSDSGFYLCASHRPSGSGELFFGEGSRLTVL.

This chain uses TRBV19 with TRBJ2-1; TRBD1 matches at 8 bases. The CDR3 extends over 16 amino acids. J gave up 1 base and V 5 bases, and 7 bases lay outside the gene matches. Per germline, CDR1 LNHDA and CDR2 SQIVND (reference sequence). The CDR3 nucleotides are TGTGCCAGTAGTCTCCAGGGGGCAATATCCTACAATGAGCAGTTCTTC. Protein sequence: CASSLQGAISYNEQFF.

The genes are TRBV2 and TRBJ2-5, with 11 nucleotides matching TRBD2. The length of the CDR3 is 15 residues. J gave up 5 bases and V 8 bases, and 10 bases lay outside the gene matches. Germline CDR1 SNHLY, CDR2 FYNNEI. The CDR3 loop is CASATSGATGETQYF. CDR3 nucleotide sequence: TGTGCCAGCGCGACTAGCGGGGCTACAGGGGAGACCCAGTACTTC.